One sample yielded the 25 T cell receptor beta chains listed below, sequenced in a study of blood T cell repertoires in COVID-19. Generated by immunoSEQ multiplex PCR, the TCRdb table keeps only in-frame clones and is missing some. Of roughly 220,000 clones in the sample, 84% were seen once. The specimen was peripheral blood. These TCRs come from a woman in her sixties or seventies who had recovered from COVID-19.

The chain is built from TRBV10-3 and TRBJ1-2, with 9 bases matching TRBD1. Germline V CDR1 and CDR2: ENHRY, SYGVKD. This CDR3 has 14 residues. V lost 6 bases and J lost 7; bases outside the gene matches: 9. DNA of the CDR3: TGTGCCATCAGAACGGGACAGGGTAACAGTGGCTACACCTTC. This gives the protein CAIRTGQGNSGYTF.

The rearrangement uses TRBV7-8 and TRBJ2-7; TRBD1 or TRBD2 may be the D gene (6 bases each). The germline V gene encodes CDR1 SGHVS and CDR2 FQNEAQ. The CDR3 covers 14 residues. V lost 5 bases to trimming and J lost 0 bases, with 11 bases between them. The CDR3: CASSGGDNSYEQYF. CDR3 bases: TGTGCCAGCAGCGGAGGGGACAACTCCTACGAGCAGTACTTC.

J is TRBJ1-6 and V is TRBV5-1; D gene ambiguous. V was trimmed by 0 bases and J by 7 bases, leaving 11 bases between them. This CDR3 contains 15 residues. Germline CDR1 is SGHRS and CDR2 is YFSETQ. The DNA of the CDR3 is TGCGCCAGCAGCTTGGTACGCGAGCAAAATTCACCCCTCCACTTT. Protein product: CASSLVREQNSPLHF.

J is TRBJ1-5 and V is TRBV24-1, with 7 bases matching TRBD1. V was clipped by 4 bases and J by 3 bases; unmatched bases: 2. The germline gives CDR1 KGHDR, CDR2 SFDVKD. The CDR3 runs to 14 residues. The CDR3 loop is CATSEGTANQPQHF. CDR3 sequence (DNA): TGTGCCACCAGTGAAGGGACAGCCAATCAGCCCCAGCATTTT.

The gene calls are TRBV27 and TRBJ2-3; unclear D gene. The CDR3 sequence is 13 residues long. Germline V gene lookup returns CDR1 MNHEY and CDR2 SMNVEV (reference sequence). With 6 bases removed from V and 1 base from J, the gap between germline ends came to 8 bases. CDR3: CASRLAGTDTQYF. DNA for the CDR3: TGTGCCAGCAGACTCGCTGGCACAGATACGCAGTATTTT.

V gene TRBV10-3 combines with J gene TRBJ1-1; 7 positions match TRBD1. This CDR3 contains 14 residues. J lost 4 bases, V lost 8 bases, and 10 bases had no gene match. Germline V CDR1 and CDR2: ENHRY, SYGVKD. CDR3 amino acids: CAIASGQAFTEAFF. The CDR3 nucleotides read TGTGCCATCGCTTCTGGACAGGCATTCACTGAAGCTTTCTTT.

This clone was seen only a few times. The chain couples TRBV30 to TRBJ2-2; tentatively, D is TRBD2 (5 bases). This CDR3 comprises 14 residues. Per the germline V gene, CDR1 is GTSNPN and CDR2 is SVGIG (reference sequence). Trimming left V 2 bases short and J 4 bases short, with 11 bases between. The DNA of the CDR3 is TGTGCCTGGAGTAATACTAGGGCCACCGGGGAGCTGTTTTTT. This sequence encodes CAWSNTRATGELFF.

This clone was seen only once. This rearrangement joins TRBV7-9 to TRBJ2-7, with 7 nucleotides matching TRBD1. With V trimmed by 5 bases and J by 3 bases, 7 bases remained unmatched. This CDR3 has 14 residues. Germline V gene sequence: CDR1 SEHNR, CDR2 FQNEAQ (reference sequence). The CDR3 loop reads CASSRQGHSYEQYF. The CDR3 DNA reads TGTGCCAGCAGCCGACAGGGACATAGCTACGAGCAGTACTTC.

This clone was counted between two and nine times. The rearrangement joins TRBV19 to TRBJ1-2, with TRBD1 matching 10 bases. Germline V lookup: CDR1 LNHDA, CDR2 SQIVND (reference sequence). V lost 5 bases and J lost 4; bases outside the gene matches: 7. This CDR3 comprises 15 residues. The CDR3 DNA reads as TGTGCCAGTAGTTCGCGGGACAGGGGAGGCTATGGCTACACCTTC. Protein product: CASSSRDRGGYGYTF.

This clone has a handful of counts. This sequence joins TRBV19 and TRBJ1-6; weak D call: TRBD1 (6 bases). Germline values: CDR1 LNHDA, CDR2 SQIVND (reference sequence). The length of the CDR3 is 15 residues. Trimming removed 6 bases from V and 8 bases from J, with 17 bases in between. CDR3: CASSMGQGRYSPLHF. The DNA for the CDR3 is TGTGCCAGTAGCATGGGTCAGGGGCGATATTCACCCCTCCACTTT.

The DNA for the CDR3 is TGTGCCATCAGTGAGGCGCGGGCTAACACAGATACGCAGTATTTT. This encodes CAISEARANTDTQYF. The V gene is TRBV10-3, the J gene TRBJ2-3, with a tentative D call TRBD2 (5 bases). This CDR3 contains 15 residues. The V gene's germline CDR1 is ENHRY and CDR2 SYGVKD. Trimming pared 2 bases from V and 2 bases from J, leaving 11 bases between.

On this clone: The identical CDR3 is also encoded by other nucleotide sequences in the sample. The CDR3 sequence: CASSPGTGGRETQYF. DNA of the CDR3: TGTGCCAGCTCACCCGGGACAGGGGGCAGAGAGACCCAGTACTTC. This chain links TRBV18 with TRBJ2-5; the match to TRBD1 covers 12 bases. V was clipped by 3 bases and J by 4 bases; unmatched bases: 3. The CDR3 is made up of 15 amino acids. CDR1 and CDR2 (germline): KGHSH, LQKENI.

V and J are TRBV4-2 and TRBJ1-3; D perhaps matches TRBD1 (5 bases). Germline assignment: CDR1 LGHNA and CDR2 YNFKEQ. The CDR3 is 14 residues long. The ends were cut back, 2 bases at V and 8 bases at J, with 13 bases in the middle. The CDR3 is CASSQPLPGDTIYF. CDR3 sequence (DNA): TGTGCCAGCAGCCAACCGCTCCCGGGGGACACCATATATTTT.

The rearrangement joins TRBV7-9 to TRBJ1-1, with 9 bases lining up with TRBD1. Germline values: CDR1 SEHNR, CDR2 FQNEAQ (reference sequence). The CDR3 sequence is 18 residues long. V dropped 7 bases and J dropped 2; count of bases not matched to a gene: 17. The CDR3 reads CASTDPPGTGLGNTEAFF. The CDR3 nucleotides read TGTGCCAGCACCGATCCTCCCGGGACAGGGTTGGGAAACACTGAAGCTTTCTTT.

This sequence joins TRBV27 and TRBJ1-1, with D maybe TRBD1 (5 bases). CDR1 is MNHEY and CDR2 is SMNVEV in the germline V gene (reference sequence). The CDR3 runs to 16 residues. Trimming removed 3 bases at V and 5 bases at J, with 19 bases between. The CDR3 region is CASSLTTVLRTTEAFF. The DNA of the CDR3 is TGTGCCAGCAGTTTGACGACAGTGCTCCGCACGACTGAAGCTTTCTTT.

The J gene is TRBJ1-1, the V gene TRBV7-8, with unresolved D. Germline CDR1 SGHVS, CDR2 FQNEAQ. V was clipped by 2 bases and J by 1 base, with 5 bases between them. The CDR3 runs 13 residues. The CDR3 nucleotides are TGTGCCAGCAGCTTATCAGAGAACACTGAAGCTTTCTTT. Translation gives CASSLSENTEAFF.

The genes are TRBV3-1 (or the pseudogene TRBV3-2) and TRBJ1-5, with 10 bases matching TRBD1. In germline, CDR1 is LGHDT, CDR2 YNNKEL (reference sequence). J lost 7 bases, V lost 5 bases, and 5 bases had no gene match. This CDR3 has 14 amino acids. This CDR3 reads CASSYGTGAQPQHF. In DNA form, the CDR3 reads TGTGCCAGCAGCTACGGGACAGGGGCCCAGCCCCAGCATTTT.

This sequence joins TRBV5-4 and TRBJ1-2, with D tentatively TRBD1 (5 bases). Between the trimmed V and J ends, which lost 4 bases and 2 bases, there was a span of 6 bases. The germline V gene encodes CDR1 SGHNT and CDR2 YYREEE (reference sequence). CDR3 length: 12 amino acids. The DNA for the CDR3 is TGTGCCAGCAGCCCAGGGAACTATGGCTACACCTTC. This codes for CASSPGNYGYTF.

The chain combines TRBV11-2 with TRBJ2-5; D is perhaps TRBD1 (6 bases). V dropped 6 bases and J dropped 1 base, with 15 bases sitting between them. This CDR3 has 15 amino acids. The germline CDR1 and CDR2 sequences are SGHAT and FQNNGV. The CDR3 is CASRQSQGLQETQYF. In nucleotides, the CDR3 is TGTGCCAGCAGGCAGAGCCAGGGGCTCCAAGAGACCCAGTACTTC.

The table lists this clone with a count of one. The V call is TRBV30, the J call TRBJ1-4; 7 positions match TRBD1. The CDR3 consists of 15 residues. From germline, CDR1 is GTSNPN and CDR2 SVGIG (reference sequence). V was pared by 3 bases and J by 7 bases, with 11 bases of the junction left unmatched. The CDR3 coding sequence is TGTGCCTGGAGGTCCCTAGGGGGCTCTGGTGAAAAACTGTTTTTT. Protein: CAWRSLGGSGEKLFF.

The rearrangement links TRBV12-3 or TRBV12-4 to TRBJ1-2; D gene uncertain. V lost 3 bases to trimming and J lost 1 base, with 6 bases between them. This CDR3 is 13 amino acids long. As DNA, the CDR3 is TGTGCCAGCAGTTTCAACAGTAACTATGGCTACACCTTC. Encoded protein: CASSFNSNYGYTF.

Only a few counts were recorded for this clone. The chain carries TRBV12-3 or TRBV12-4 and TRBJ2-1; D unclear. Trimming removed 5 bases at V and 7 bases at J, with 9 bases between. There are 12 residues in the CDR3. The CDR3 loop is CASSRMENEQFF. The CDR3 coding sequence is TGTGCCAGCAGTCGGATGGAGAATGAGCAGTTCTTC.

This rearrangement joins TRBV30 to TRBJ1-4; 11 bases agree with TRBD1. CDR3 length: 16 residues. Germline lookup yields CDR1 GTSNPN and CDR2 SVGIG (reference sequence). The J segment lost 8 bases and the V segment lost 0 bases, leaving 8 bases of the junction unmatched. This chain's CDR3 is CAWSVPGTGGREKLFF. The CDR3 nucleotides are TGTGCCTGGAGTGTACCCGGGACAGGGGGAAGGGAAAAACTGTTTTTT. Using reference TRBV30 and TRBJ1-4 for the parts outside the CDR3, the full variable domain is SQTIHQWPATLVQPVGSPLSLECTVEGTSNPNLYWYRQAAGRGLQLLFYSVGIGQISSEVPQNLSASRPQDRQFILSSKKLLLSDSGFYLCAWSVPGTGGREKLFFGSGTQLSVL.

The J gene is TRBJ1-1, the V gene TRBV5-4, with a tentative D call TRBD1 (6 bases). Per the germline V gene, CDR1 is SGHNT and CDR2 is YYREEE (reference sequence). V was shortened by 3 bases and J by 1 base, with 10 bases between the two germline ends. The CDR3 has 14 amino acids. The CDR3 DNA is TGTGCCAGCAGCTCCCCGGGACAGAACACTGAAGCTTTCTTT. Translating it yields CASSSPGQNTEAFF.

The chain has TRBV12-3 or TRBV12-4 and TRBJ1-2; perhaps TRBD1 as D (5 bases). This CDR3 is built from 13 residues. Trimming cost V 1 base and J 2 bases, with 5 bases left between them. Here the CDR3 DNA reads TGTGCCAGCAGTTTAGACAGGAACTATGGCTACACCTTC. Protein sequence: CASSLDRNYGYTF.